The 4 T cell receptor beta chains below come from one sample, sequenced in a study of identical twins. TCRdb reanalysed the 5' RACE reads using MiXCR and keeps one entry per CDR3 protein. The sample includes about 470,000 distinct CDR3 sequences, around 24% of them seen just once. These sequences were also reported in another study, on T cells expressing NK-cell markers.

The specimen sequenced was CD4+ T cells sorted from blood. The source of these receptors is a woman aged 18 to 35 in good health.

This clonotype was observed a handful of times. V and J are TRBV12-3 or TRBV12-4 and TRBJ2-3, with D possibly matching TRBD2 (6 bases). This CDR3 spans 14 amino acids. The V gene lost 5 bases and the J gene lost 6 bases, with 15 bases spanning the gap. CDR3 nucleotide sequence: TGTGCCAGCAGTGCCTCGGGGGTACCGGATACGCAGTATTTT. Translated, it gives CASSASGVPDTQYF.

The CDR3 is CASSQYRAGEQYF. The CDR3 region has the DNA TGTGCCAGCAGCCAGTATAGGGCTGGCGAGCAGTACTTC. The chain uses TRBV12-3 or TRBV12-4 and TRBJ2-7, with D unclear. This CDR3 region has 13 residues. Trimming pared 6 bases from V and 6 bases from J, leaving 15 bases between.

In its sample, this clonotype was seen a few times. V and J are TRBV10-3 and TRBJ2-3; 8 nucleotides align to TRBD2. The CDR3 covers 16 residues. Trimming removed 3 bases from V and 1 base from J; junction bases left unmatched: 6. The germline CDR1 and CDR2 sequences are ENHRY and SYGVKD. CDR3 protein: CAISDPTSGGTDTQYF. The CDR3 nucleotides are TGTGCCATCAGTGACCCCACTAGCGGTGGCACAGATACGCAGTATTTT.

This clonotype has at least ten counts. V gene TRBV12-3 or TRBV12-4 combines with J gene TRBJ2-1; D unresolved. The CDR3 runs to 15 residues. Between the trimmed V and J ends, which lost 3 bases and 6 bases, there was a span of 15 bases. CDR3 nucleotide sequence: TGTGCCAGCAGTTTCCTGGAGTTTGTGTTCAATGAGCAGTTCTTC. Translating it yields CASSFLEFVFNEQFF.